This entry concerns a single T cell receptor (beta chain). This record belongs to a study of cytomegalovirus exposure and HLA in healthy donors. 60 Vbeta and 13 Jbeta primers were used in PCR. Using immunoSEQ multiplex PCR, the repertoire was profiled, and TCRdb retains in-frame clones only, with some absent. This sample's clone table lists about 53,000 clones. V was clipped by 6 bases and J by 9 bases; unmatched bases: 9. The CDR3 extends over 13 amino acids. The V gene's germline CDR1 is MNHEY and CDR2 SVGAGI. The sequence came from a woman aged 18 to 35 in good health and CMV-seronegative. What was sequenced was PBMCs. This chain connects TRBV6-5 to TRBJ2-5; TRBD1 matches 8 bases. In DNA, the CDR3 is TGTGCCAGCAGACTCCCAGGGGGCCGGGCCCAGTACTTC. It is translated as CASRLPGGRAQYF.